This is a list of T cell receptor beta chains from one sample in a study of cytomegalovirus exposure and HLA in healthy donors. Measured with immunoSEQ multiplex PCR; TCRdb has only the in-frame clones, and not every one. The table includes about 170,000 clones, 75% to 80% detected once. Sequencing was performed on PBMCs. Receptors were obtained from a man aged 35 to 55 in good health and CMV-seropositive. CDR3s include the opening cysteine and the closing phenylalanine or tryptophan.

j_gene: TRBJ1-2
v_gene: TRBV5-6
CDR3aa: CASSLFSTGYYGYTF

j_gene: TRBJ2-3
v_gene: TRBV19
CDR3aa: CASSSAGFPRTDTQYF

j_gene: TRBJ2-1
v_gene: TRBV9
CDR3aa: CASSPRGAGGLEFF

j_gene: TRBJ2-3
v_gene: TRBV7-3
CDR3aa: CASSLGGGRAVDTQYF

j_gene: TRBJ2-7
v_gene: TRBV2
CDR3aa: CASIPGQGRYEQYF

j_gene: TRBJ2-7
v_gene: TRBV28
CDR3aa: CASSALLAGGSYEQYF

j_gene: TRBJ1-4
v_gene: TRBV6-6
CDR3aa: CASSPPGQGLKLFF

j_gene: TRBJ2-1
v_gene: TRBV4-2
CDR3aa: CASSARGGNEQFF

j_gene: TRBJ2-7
v_gene: TRBV28
CDR3aa: CASRSRVGGSSSYEQYF

j_gene: TRBJ1-4
v_gene: TRBV7-8
CDR3aa: CASSPKTGLGEKLFF

j_gene: TRBJ2-3
v_gene: TRBV29-1
CDR3aa: CSGRGASTDTQYF

j_gene: TRBJ1-2
v_gene: TRBV6-5
CDR3aa: CASRQTRGGGYTF

j_gene: TRBJ2-5
v_gene: TRBV29-1
CDR3aa: CSVGQGLRETQYF

j_gene: TRBJ2-5
v_gene: TRBV5-1
CDR3aa: CASSLGRRQETQYF

j_gene: TRBJ1-2
v_gene: TRBV5-4
CDR3aa: CASSMPLGAGYGYTF

j_gene: TRBJ2-3
v_gene: TRBV4-2
CDR3aa: CASSLRDRSTDTQYF

j_gene: TRBJ2-4
v_gene: TRBV5-1
CDR3aa: CASSLALREGPGNSQYF

j_gene: TRBJ1-1
v_gene: TRBV30
CDR3aa: CAWSDQVYRGRGKAFF

j_gene: TRBJ2-4
v_gene: TRBV18
CDR3aa: CASSPSGEGIQYF

j_gene: TRBJ1-2
v_gene: TRBV19
CDR3aa: CASRKGQGNYGYTF

j_gene: TRBJ1-5
v_gene: TRBV6-4
CDR3aa: CASSDSGGVGASKGGNQPQHF

j_gene: .
v_gene: TRBV27
CDR3aa: CASSPAGLLYEQYF

j_gene: TRBJ1-2
v_gene: TRBV2
CDR3aa: CASSEDQGSGYTF

j_gene: TRBJ2-7
v_gene: TRBV28
CDR3aa: CASTRGGEYYEQYF

j_gene: TRBJ2-1
v_gene: TRBV11-2
CDR3aa: CASSLGGTGRNEQFF

j_gene: TRBJ2-7
v_gene: TRBV4-1
CDR3aa: CASSRLFTGNEQYF

j_gene: TRBJ1-4
v_gene: TRBV23-1
CDR3aa: CASSQSCEGAGREKLFF

j_gene: TRBJ2-3
v_gene: TRBV7-9
CDR3aa: CASSLGRAGDTQYF

j_gene: TRBJ1-1
v_gene: TRBV27
CDR3aa: CASGSGTGGAGATEAFF

j_gene: TRBJ2-3
v_gene: TRBV7-8
CDR3aa: CASSPSSGRVTDTQYF

j_gene: TRBJ1-5
v_gene: TRBV19
CDR3aa: CASSTQEDQPQHF

j_gene: TRBJ2-6
v_gene: TRBV5-1
CDR3aa: CASSFRTGERTGANVLTF

j_gene: TRBJ2-5
v_gene: TRBV6-1
CDR3aa: CASSLPGLQETQYF

j_gene: TRBJ2-7
v_gene: TRBV5-4
CDR3aa: CASSFRSGSSYEQYF

j_gene: TRBJ1-3
v_gene: TRBV7-9
CDR3aa: CASSLVIEQGNTIYF

j_gene: TRBJ1-2
v_gene: TRBV9
CDR3aa: CASSPRAGGYGYTF

j_gene: TRBJ2-5
v_gene: TRBV28
CDR3aa: CASSLSAGATQYF

j_gene: TRBJ2-1
v_gene: TRBV7-3
CDR3aa: CASSLQGAREQFF

j_gene: TRBJ1-5
v_gene: TRBV28
CDR3aa: CASSLNRGYSQHF

j_gene: TRBJ2-3
v_gene: TRBV7-9
CDR3aa: CASSRLASGSTDTQYF

j_gene: TRBJ2-7
v_gene: TRBV11-3
CDR3aa: CASSSAGDFYEQYF

j_gene: TRBJ2-3
v_gene: TRBV2
CDR3aa: CASSANLAGFVSDTQYF

j_gene: TRBJ1-2
v_gene: TRBV4-2
CDR3aa: CASSRADSYGYTF

j_gene: TRBJ2-6
v_gene: TRBV6-1
CDR3aa: CASSEADGANVLTF

j_gene: TRBJ2-1
v_gene: TRBV12-5
CDR3aa: CASGLTSGTGIYGKQFF

j_gene: TRBJ1-3
v_gene: TRBV7-2
CDR3aa: CASSRQGAWNTIYF

j_gene: .
v_gene: TRBV28
CDR3aa: CASAGTATYEQYF

j_gene: TRBJ2-5
v_gene: TRBV12-5
CDR3aa: CASGLGLAGGKETQYF

j_gene: TRBJ2-1
v_gene: TRBV19
CDR3aa: CASSPPPGLAGGGEQFF

j_gene: TRBJ1-2
v_gene: TRBV11-2
CDR3aa: CASSSSGTGKTRNTF

j_gene: TRBJ2-5
v_gene: TRBV14
CDR3aa: CASSQVGETQYF

j_gene: TRBJ1-4
v_gene: TRBV28
CDR3aa: CAVAGGSLNNEKLFF

j_gene: TRBJ1-1
v_gene: TRBV28
CDR3aa: CASIMTGGNTEAFF